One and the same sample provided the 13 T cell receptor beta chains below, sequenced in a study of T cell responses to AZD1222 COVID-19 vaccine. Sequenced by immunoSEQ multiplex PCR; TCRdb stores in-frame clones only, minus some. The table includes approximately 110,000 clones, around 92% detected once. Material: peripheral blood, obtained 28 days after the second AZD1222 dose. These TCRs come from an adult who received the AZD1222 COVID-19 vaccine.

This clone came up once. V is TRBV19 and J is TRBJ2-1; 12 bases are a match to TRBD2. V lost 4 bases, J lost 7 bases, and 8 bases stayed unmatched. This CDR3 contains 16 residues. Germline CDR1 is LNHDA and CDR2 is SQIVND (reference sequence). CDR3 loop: CASSKTSGRLWNEQFF. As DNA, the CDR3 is TGTGCCAGTAGTAAGACTAGCGGGAGACTGTGGAATGAGCAGTTCTTC.

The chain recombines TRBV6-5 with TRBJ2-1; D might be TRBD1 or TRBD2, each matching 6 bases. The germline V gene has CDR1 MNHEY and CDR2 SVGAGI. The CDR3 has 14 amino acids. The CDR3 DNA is TGTGCGATGAGGGGGGACCTCTCCTACAATGAGCAGTTCTTC. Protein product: CAMRGDLSYNEQFF.

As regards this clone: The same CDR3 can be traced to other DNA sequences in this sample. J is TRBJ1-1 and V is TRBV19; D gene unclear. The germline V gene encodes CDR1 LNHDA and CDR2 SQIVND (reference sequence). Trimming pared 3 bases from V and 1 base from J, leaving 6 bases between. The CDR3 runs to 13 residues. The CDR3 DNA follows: TGTGCCAGTAGTATCCAGGAGAACACTGAAGCTTTCTTT. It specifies CASSIQENTEAFF.

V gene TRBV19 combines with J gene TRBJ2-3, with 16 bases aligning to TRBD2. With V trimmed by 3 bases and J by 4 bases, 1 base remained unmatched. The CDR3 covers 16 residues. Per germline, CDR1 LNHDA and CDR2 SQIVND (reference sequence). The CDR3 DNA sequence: TGTGCCAGTAGTATTGGGACTAGCGGGAGGGCAGATACGCAGTATTTT. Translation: CASSIGTSGRADTQYF.

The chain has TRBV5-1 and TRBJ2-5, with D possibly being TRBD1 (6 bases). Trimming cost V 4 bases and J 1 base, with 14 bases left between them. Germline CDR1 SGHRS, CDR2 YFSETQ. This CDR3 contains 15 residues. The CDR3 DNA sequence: TGCGCCAGCAGCCTTCGCACAGGGTCCCAAGAGACCCAGTACTTC. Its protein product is CASSLRTGSQETQYF.

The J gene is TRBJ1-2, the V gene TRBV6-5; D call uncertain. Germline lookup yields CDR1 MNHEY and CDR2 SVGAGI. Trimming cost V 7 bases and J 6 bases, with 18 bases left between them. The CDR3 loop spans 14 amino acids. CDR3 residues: CASMRGGLWDGYTF. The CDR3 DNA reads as TGTGCCAGCATGAGAGGAGGACTATGGGATGGCTACACCTTC.

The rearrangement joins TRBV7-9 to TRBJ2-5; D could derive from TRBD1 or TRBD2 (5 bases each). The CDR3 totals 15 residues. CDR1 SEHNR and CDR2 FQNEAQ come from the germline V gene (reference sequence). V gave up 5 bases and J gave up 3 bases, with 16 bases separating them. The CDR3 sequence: CASSTFGTEKETQYF. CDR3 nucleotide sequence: TGTGCCAGCAGCACCTTCGGGACGGAAAAAGAGACCCAGTACTTC.

CDR3 DNA: TGTGCCAGCAGTCGAGGGGGGGATGAAAAACTGTTTTTT. Protein: CASSRGGDEKLFF. This chain connects TRBV28 to TRBJ1-4; the D gene is possibly TRBD1 (6 bases). The ends were cut back, 5 bases at V and 6 bases at J, with 10 bases in the middle. Germline CDR1 and CDR2: MDHEN and SYDVKM. This CDR3 is 13 amino acids long. Full variable domain (outside the CDR3, taken from reference TRBV28 and TRBJ1-4): DVKVTQSSRYLVKRTGEKVFLECVQDMDHENMFWYRQDPGLGLRLIYFSYDVKMKEKGDIPEGYSVSREKKERFSLILESASTNQTSMYLCASSRGGDEKLFFGSGTQLSVL.

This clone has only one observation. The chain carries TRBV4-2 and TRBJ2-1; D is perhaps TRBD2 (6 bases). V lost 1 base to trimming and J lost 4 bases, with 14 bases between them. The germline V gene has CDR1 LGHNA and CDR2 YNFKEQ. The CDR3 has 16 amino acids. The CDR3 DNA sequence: TGTGCCAGCAGCCAAGGCCACGGGGGAAGATACAATGAGCAGTTCTTC. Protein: CASSQGHGGRYNEQFF.

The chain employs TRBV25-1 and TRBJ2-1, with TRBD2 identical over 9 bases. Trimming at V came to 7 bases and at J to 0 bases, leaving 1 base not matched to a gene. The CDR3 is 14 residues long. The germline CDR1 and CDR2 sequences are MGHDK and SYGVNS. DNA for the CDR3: TGTGCCAGCAAGACTAGCGGCTCCTACAATGAGCAGTTCTTC. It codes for CASKTSGSYNEQFF.

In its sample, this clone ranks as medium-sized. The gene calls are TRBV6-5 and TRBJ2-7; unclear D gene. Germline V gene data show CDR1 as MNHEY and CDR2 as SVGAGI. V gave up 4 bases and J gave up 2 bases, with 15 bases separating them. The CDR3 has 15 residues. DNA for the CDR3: TGTGCCAGCAGTTCTGGGTCCTCGAGAGCCTACGAGCAGTACTTC. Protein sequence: CASSSGSSRAYEQYF.

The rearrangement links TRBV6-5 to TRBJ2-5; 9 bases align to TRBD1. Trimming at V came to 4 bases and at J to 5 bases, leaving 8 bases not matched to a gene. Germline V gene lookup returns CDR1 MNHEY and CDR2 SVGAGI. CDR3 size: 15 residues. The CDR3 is CASSSAGQGAETQYF. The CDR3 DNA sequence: TGTGCCAGCAGTTCCGCGGGACAGGGAGCGGAGACCCAGTACTTC.

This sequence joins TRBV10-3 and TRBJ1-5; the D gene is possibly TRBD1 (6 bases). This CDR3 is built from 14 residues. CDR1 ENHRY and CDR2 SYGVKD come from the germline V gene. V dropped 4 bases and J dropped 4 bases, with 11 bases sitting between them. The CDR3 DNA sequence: TGTGCCATCAGTGTACAGGGAGTGAATCAGCCCCAGCATTTT. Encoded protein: CAISVQGVNQPQHF.